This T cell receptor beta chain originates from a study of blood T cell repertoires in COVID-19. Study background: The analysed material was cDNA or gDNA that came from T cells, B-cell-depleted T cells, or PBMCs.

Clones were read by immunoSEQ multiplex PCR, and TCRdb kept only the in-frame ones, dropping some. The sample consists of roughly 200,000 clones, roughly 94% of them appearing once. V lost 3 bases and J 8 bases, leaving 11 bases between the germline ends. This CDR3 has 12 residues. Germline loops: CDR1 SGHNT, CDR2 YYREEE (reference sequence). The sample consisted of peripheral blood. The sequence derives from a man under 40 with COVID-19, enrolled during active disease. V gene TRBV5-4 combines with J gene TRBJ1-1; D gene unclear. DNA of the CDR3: TGTGCCAGCAGCTCGATCGAGGCAGAAGCTTTCTTT. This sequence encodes CASSSIEAEAFF. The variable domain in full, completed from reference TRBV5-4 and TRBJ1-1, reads ETGVTQSPTHLIKTRGQQVTLRCSSQSGHNTVSWYQQALGQGPQFIFQYYREEENGRGNFPPRFSGLQFPNYSSELNVNALELDDSALYLCASSSIEAEAFFGQGTRLTVV.